This entry is about one T cell receptor beta chain. These data are taken from a study of blood T cell repertoires in COVID-19. Study-wide context: Material from acute and convalescent COVID-19 was sourced from the United States, Italy and Spain. Sample material is recorded as cDNA or gDNA derived from T cells, B-cell-depleted T cells, or PBMCs.

In the study's own analysis: Amplification of reference gene primers provided the estimated nucleated cell counts. Libraries were prepared by immunoSEQ multiplex PCR; TCRdb keeps only in-frame clonotypes and omits some of them. That table is the source of V, J and clone size, and D and trimming were worked out from the DNA. The sample shows approximately 230,000 clones, nearly 90% of them seen only once. Germline assignment: CDR1 MDHEN and CDR2 SYDVKM. The V and J ends lost 3 bases and 1 base respectively, with 15 bases between them. This CDR3 comprises 16 residues. This receptor was identified in a man between 18 and 35 years old with active or convalescent COVID-19. The chain joins TRBV28 to TRBJ1-1; D is possibly TRBD1 (6 bases). Material: peripheral blood. CDR3 region: CASSFVIWDTNTEAFF. CDR3 nucleotides: TGTGCCAGCAGTTTTGTTATATGGGACACGAACACTGAAGCTTTCTTT.